The present T cell receptor (beta chain) was sequenced within a study of cytomegalovirus exposure and HLA in healthy donors (dated by TCRdb to about 2017). Context from the whole study: In an earlier analysis of approximately 640 of the donors, around 290 Gb of sequence data and about 110 million unique TCR beta sequences from 180 million or so T cells were reported. Around 330 gigabases of sequencing data and around 85 million unique TCR sequences made up an early release that covered some 640 HLA-typed donors. Of the approximately 370 genotyped donors, 65% to 90% were placed in the genetic ancestry cluster associated with self-reported Caucasian donors. The study aimed to test whether cataloging public T cell receptors could reveal signatures of past pathogen exposure. The T cell repertoires of several hundred subjects were profiled by immunosequencing and related to cytomegalovirus serostatus. Along with the roughly 670-subject first cohort, a separate validation cohort of 120 different subjects was used. High-throughput TCR immunosequencing, statistical association of individual TCRs with disease status, and machine learning were combined to predict cytomegalovirus infection status. To study patterns of TCR occurrence, a later analysis re-analyzed previously published TCR beta repertoires from hundreds of donors and added high-resolution HLA genotyping. The later analysis used no new phenotypic data to find candidate immune exposures, relying instead on TCR beta sequences and their occurrence across donors. An earlier analysis of 587 of the donors used high-throughput TCR beta sequencing to judge whether each TCR beta V gene segment behaved as functional or pseudogenic. Donor age, sex, ethnicity and CMV serostatus were collected together with the repertoire data. A later genetic analysis used genome-wide SNP genotypes for about 55% of the 666 donors, treating that subset as a discovery cohort. Every repertoire in the discovery cohort had been generated on one and the same sequencing platform. HLA typing covered class I and class II loci at four-digit resolution. The number of donors typed differed by locus, with roughly 629-640 for A, B, C, DRB1 and DQB1, about 500 for DQA1, approximately 570 for DPA1, and some 450 for DPB1. Because of strong linkage in the cohort, roughly five DR-DQ haplotypes were treated as single units for association and clustering. Among roughly 400 genotyped donors of the cohort, an average of around 250,000 unique TCR beta nucleotide sequences was sequenced per donor, of which about 20% were non-productive. Findings and caveats that apply to the study as a whole: A later analysis found that HLA-associated TCR beta chains were more clonally expanded and had lower generation probabilities than equally common non-associated chains. Linkage disequilibrium might explain the correlated functional status among segregating V segments, but an unknown experimental factor could not be excluded. In a later analysis, about 17,000 TCR beta sequences were associated with specific HLA alleles at a false discovery rate of 0.05. Most TCR sequences were observed very rarely across donors, whereas some public TCRs were present in many individuals. The only immune exposure information available for the cohort was CMV serostatus. According to a later genetic analysis, donors in an Asian-associated ancestry cluster had fewer N-insertions in productive TCRs than the approximately 610-donor mean. It was suggested by the authors that the approach could potentially be generalized to other disease states and immunological phenotypes. Because counts were too low, about 17 rarely observed V segments, including chromosome 9 orphons, were excluded from the earlier analysis of some 590 of the donors. Roughly uniform sequencing depth across donors was assumed in presence/absence analyses, although this assumption may not hold. Because some donors lacked HLA typing at each locus, the association tests relied only on the typed subset. A cluster of highly shared sequence variants was judged likely to represent a technical artifact of the sequencing pipeline. Because the 87-base-pair reads could not distinguish some IMGT-functional V segments, including TRBV6-2 and TRBV6-3, those segments were excluded. In both the original and validation cohorts, the classifier was reported to diagnose cytomegalovirus status with high specificity and sensitivity. In a later analysis, most CMV-associated TCR beta chains were found to appear HLA-restricted, with HLA associations seemingly driven largely by CMV exposure. A further reported finding was that TCR beta sequences accurately predicted the HLA-A and HLA-B alleles for most subjects in the first cohort. In vitro tests confirmed that three of the cytomegalovirus-associated TCR beta chains recognize cytomegalovirus antigens. The study listed 164 TCR beta chains as associated with cytomegalovirus. An earlier analysis of approximately 600 of the donors showed that most TCR beta V segments appeared in productive rearrangements either about 87% or about 30% of the time, which broadly matched IMGT annotations. According to a later analysis, parvovirus B19, influenza, CMV and Epstein-Barr virus appeared linked to several top co-occurrence clusters. In a later genetic analysis, a missense DCLRE1C variant was associated with V-gene and J-gene trimming of TCR beta chains, and the association was replicated in an independent cohort. In a later analysis, TCR association rates were found to vary across HLA loci, with the most associated TCRs seen for DRB1 alleles and the fewest for HLA-C alleles. In this cohort, only TCR beta chains were sequenced, and detectable features were limited by the absence of alpha or paired-chain data. When HLA alleles, especially DR and DQ, strongly co-occurred, TCR associations were difficult to assign to individual alleles.

The library was generated by the immunoSEQ multiplex PCR assay. A mixture of 60 forward primers for TCR Vbeta segments and 13 reverse primers for TCR Jbeta segments was used in the multiplex PCR. A multiplex PCR assay on genomic DNA amplified the CDR3 region of rearranged TCR beta genes. The Illumina HiSeq System was used to sequence the amplified TCR beta libraries as 87-base-pair reads. The paper's data handling went like this. A later analysis tallied about 77 million unique TCR beta chains across the 666 repertoires, and around 9.9 million of those chains were shared by two or more donors. Raw reads were error-corrected and collapsed into unique sequences with a nearest-neighbor algorithm that merged closely related sequences to remove PCR and sequencing errors. V, D and J gene segments were assigned by aligning CDR3 sequences to IMGT reference sequences. For a sequence to be retained, at least a six-nucleotide match to both a V gene segment and a J gene segment was required. Rearrangements were classified as productive when the CDR3 lacked stop codons and remained in frame with V and J, and all other rearrangements were classified as non-productive. Following IMGT convention, CDR3 was defined as the stretch from the second conserved V-encoded cysteine to the conserved J-encoded phenylalanine. In an earlier analysis of roughly 610 of the donors, sequences lacking an unambiguous match to a single V gene segment were excluded. An earlier analysis of some 610 of the donors called V segments functional above 56.7% productive rearrangements and segregating when the between-donor standard deviation exceeded 5%. A statistical classification framework was developed to diagnose cytomegalovirus status using the catalog of TCR beta chain sequences. V and J gene assignment, in a later analysis, came from comparing TCR nucleotide sequences with IMGT/GENE-DB human TR gene sequences. A later analysis assigned CDR3 sequences and most-parsimonious VDJ recombination scenarios with the TCRdist pipeline. A later analysis defined each TCR beta chain by its CDR3 amino acid sequence plus V-gene family, and excluded reads lacking a unique V-gene family. To address suspected cross-contamination and a sequencing artifact, a later analysis removed a few hundred highly shared, low-generation-probability nucleotide sequences. In a later analysis, a clonal expansion index was calculated for each public chain from normalized within-repertoire ranks of inferred template counts. In a later analysis, generation probabilities were computed using a VDJ recombination model fitted to out-of-frame rearrangements, and the results were checked against IGoR. In a later analysis, hypergeometric tests were used to score TCR-TCR, TCR-HLA and TCR-CMV co-occurrence, with a repertoire-size bias correction applied to TCR pairs. A later analysis estimated false discovery rates by permuting HLA or CMV assignments 20 times. In a later analysis, co-occurring TCRs were grouped with DBSCAN, and TCRdist sequence similarity was added when clustering was performed within HLA-allele-positive subsets. Repertoires with fewer than 30,000 or more than 120,000 public chains were left out of co-occurrence clustering, as were roughly five repertoires with anomalous nucleotide sharing. TCRdb retrieved this table from immuneACCESS and kept in-frame rearrangements only. Not all clones are present; in checked studies, unresolved V genes account for under half, and no reason is known for the remainder. The V and J calls and the clone size are those of that table, but D and trimming were determined from the DNA. The sample table contains about 60,000 clones; only one count was recorded for roughly 80% of them. The top ten clonotypes cover 2.9% of the sample.

The CDR3 covers 13 residues, taking in both the cysteine and the valine. The retained sequence is limited to the CDR3, 39 bases, with the frame set at the first base. Germline trimming amounts to 10 bases on V and 4 bases on J, with 8 as the count of junction bases outside the gene matches. CDR1 and CDR2 are drawn from the germline V gene: MDHEN, SYDVKM. Turning to this clone: The antigen it recognizes is unknown. Base qualities are not at hand, and no much larger clone is one base apart.

The cohort was made up of about 610 healthy bone marrow donors. Cohort members were all nominally healthy when sampled, although unrecorded immune exposures were likely present. The donor tested CMV seronegative, placing the donor among the 350 or so seronegative members of the cohort. Every donor gave a peripheral blood sample, and the peripheral blood mononuclear cells from that sample were used for TCR beta sequencing. The Qiagen DNeasy Blood Extraction Kit was used to extract genomic DNA from the blood cell samples. The TCR was taken from a woman aged 30 to 39 in good health and CMV-seronegative. The chain uses TRBV28 and TRBJ2-7, with TRBD2 identical over 9 junction bases. The specimen sequenced was PBMCs. The CDR3 protein: CATSVAGAYEQYV. The sequence in DNA is TGTGCCACTTCTGTAGCGGGAGCTTACGAGCAGTACGTC.